This TCR beta chain was recorded in a study of shared clonotypes between healthy human individuals. Study summary: A donor's plate count was three for CD4 naive and three for CD4 memory; CD8 naive had two and CD8 memory one. Regarding the study as a whole: Clonotypes not shared had lower generation probabilities than those common to all four donors.

The naive CD8 population came from CD45RO-negative cells selected for CCR7, without terminally differentiated effector memory CD45RA+ cells. Germline V gene lookup returns CDR1 GTSNPN and CDR2 SVGIG (reference sequence). The CDR3 has 13 residues. V lost 5 bases, J lost 6 bases, and 17 bases lay in between. On this clone: Its antigen is as yet unknown.

Replicate sorted-subset PCRs were loaded with around 200 ng DNA, 31,000 or so T cell genomes. TCRdb's copy holds only in-frame clones and misses some; the assay was immunoSEQ multiplex PCR. The table records some 2 million clones, less than 95% of them present only once. The sequenced sample consisted of naive CD8+ T cells sorted from blood. The receptor was isolated from a man younger than 35 in good health. This chain uses TRBV30 with TRBJ2-7; D gene uncertain. The CDR3 DNA reads TGTGCCTGGGCCCTTTCCGAGGCAGGCGAGCAGTACTTC. Its protein is CAWALSEAGEQYF.